This T cell receptor beta chain was observed in a study of graft-versus-host responses after intestinal transplantation. Study-wide context: Multivisceral, liver-intestinal, or isolated intestinal transplants were received by the recipients. Among the recipients, all got anti-thymocyte globulin induction and then tacrolimus and steroids for roughly three years. Study-wide points: GvH clones turned up in recipient marrow; some had shown up first in ileum or blood. Individuals carrying graft-donor T cell macrochimerism showed high graft-versus-host to host-versus-graft clonal ratios in allografts.

Comment on this clone: Its antigen is not known.

This CDR3 region has 18 residues. Germline lookup yields CDR1 SGHRS and CDR2 YFSETQ. Trimming at V came to 4 bases and at J to 10 bases, leaving 18 bases not matched to a gene. The repertoire was sequenced with immunoSEQ multiplex PCR; TCRdb's copy has only in-frame clones and lacks some. The sample carries some 70,000 clones, 87% recorded once. The V and J genes are TRBV5-1 and TRBJ1-6, with 9 bases that match TRBD1. Sequencing used unstimulated CD8+ T cells sorted from spleen or lymph node cells, obtained before transplant. The TCR sequence derives from a human donor who was the organ donor for an intestinal transplant. The CDR3 DNA sequence: TGCGCCAGCAGCCCCCTCGGTTTGGCGGACAGGGGTTGGTCACCCCTCCACTTT. Its protein product is CASSPLGLADRGWSPLHF.